The next 19 T cell receptor beta chains were all read from a single sample in a study of T cells after yellow fever vaccination. TCRdb ran MiXCR on the 5' RACE reads and lists one entry per CDR3 protein. The sample lists 310,000 or so distinct CDR3 sequences, approximately 3.9% seen once, with roughly a quarter in the top ten. Sequenced material: PBMCs, taken on the day of the yellow fever booster vaccination. These TCRs come from a man aged 18 to 30 who received the YFV17D yellow fever vaccine.

This clonotype was detected a few times. The chain carries TRBV12-3 or TRBV12-4 and TRBJ2-5; possible D gene TRBD1, 6 bases. The CDR3 is made up of 14 amino acids. The V end was cut by 4 bases, the J end by 3 bases, with 12 bases between. DNA for the CDR3: TGTGCCAGCAGTTCCGGACAGAGGGAAGAGACCCAGTACTTC. Amino acid sequence: CASSSGQREETQYF.

This rearrangement joins TRBV18 to TRBJ2-1; no clear D gene. V lost 3 bases, J lost 7 bases, and 10 bases lay in between. Per the germline V gene, CDR1 is KGHSH and CDR2 is LQKENI. The CDR3 covers 13 residues. For the CDR3, the DNA is TGTGCCAGCTCACCCCAGGAAGGGAATGAGCAGTTCTTC. Protein: CASSPQEGNEQFF.

The table lists this clonotype with a few counts. The J gene is TRBJ2-7, the V gene TRBV24-1; 12 bases match TRBD1. V shed 2 bases, J shed 6 bases, and the junction held 7 bases outside the gene matches. The CDR3 consists of 16 residues. Germline V gene lookup returns CDR1 KGHDR and CDR2 SFDVKD. CDR3 protein: CATSDSSGTGGCEQYV. CDR3 DNA: TGTGCCACCAGTGATTCCTCCGGGACAGGGGGCTGCGAGCAGTACGTC.

This clonotype was found many times. The V and J genes are TRBV5-1 and TRBJ2-1, with TRBD2 identical over 7 bases. Germline V lookup: CDR1 SGHRS, CDR2 YFSETQ. With 4 bases clipped from V and 3 bases from J, the junction kept 10 bases outside the gene matches. There are 16 residues in the CDR3. The CDR3 is CASSLGGAGGYNEQFF. The CDR3 DNA follows: TGCGCCAGCAGCCTGGGAGGGGCCGGGGGCTACAATGAGCAGTTCTTC.

V and J are TRBV6-5 and TRBJ2-3; possibly TRBD1 for D (5 bases). Germline V gives CDR1 MNHEY, CDR2 SVGAGI. V lost 6 bases, J lost 3 bases, and 10 bases lay in between. The CDR3 runs 13 residues. The chain's CDR3 is CASRRQLTDTQYF. CDR3 DNA: TGTGCCAGCAGGAGACAGTTGACAGATACGCAGTATTTT.

This clonotype was detected ten times or more. The rearrangement uses TRBV7-9 and TRBJ1-2; the D gene is possibly TRBD1 (6 bases). V was cut by 5 bases and J by 4 bases, with 23 bases left in between. The CDR3 consists of 17 residues. Germline CDR1 and CDR2: SEHNR and FQNEAQ (reference sequence). CDR3 amino acids: CASSPEGGGAIGYGYTF. In DNA, the CDR3 is TGTGCCAGCAGCCCTGAAGGTGGGGGGGCTATTGGCTATGGCTACACCTTC.

At least ten counts were recorded for this clonotype. The chain's CDR3 is CASSSPGQGYEKLFF. Written as DNA, the CDR3 is TGTGCCAGCAGTTCCCCGGGACAGGGGTATGAAAAACTGTTTTTT. The chain links TRBV6-5 to TRBJ1-4, with 10 bases matching TRBD1. The CDR3 has 15 amino acids. The trim removed 4 bases at V and 6 bases at J, leaving 5 bases unmatched. Germline assignment: CDR1 MNHEY and CDR2 SVGAGI.

This clonotype was counted between two and nine times. As DNA, the CDR3 is TGTGCCATCAGTGTAGGCAACTACGAGCAGTACTTC. This sequence encodes CAISVGNYEQYF. The genes are TRBV10-3 and TRBJ2-7, with D uncertain. This CDR3 comprises 12 residues. Germline V gene sequence: CDR1 ENHRY, CDR2 SYGVKD. V was clipped by 4 bases and J by 3 bases, with 7 bases between them.

This clonotype was detected many times. The CDR3 sequence: CASSPDPSSYEQYF. The CDR3 bases are TGTGCCAGCAGCCCGGACCCGAGCTCCTACGAGCAGTACTTC. J is TRBJ2-7 and V is TRBV7-6, with D hard to call. Germline-derived CDR1 and CDR2 are SGHVS and FNYEAQ. This CDR3 is 14 amino acids long. V was pared by 5 bases and J by 0 bases, with 11 bases between.

CDR3 amino acids: CSARGQEVFTGELFF. Written as DNA, the CDR3 is TGCAGTGCTAGAGGTCAGGAGGTCTTCACCGGGGAGCTGTTTTTT. V gene TRBV20-1 combines with J gene TRBJ2-2; possible D gene TRBD2, 5 bases. This CDR3 spans 15 amino acids. CDR1 DFQATT and CDR2 SNEGSKA come from the germline V gene (reference sequence). With 1 base removed from V and 4 bases from J, the gap between germline ends came to 13 bases.

The V call is TRBV4-1, the J call TRBJ2-3; the D gene is possibly TRBD2 (7 bases). This CDR3 has 17 amino acids. The germline V gene has CDR1 MGHRA and CDR2 YSYEKL. With 1 base removed from V and 0 bases from J, the gap between germline ends came to 14 bases. CDR3 residues: CASSQGRRGHSTDTQYF. DNA for the CDR3: TGCGCCAGCAGCCAAGGGCGGCGGGGGCATAGCACAGATACGCAGTATTTT.

This clonotype was seen repeatedly, ten times or more. The J gene is TRBJ2-1, the V gene TRBV19; no firm D call. This CDR3 is built from 14 residues. Per the germline V gene, CDR1 is LNHDA and CDR2 is SQIVND (reference sequence). V was clipped by 0 bases and J by 5 bases, with 8 bases between them. CDR3 loop: CASSIDSRNNEQFF. The CDR3 nucleotides read TGTGCCAGTAGTATAGATAGCCGGAACAATGAGCAGTTCTTC.

Many counts were recorded for this clonotype. The chain combines TRBV2 with TRBJ2-3; 7 positions match TRBD1. The V gene end was trimmed by 6 bases and the J gene end by 2 bases; junction bases not matched to a gene: 5. Germline V lookup: CDR1 SNHLY, CDR2 FYNNEI. CDR3 length: 14 residues. The CDR3 nucleotides are TGTGCCAGCAGGGCACAGGGGCTCACAGATACGCAGTATTTT. Translating it yields CASRAQGLTDTQYF.

The chain is built from TRBV7-2 and TRBJ2-5, with unresolved D. This CDR3 is built from 14 residues. Germline V gene sequence: CDR1 SGHTA, CDR2 FQGNSA. Trimming left V 5 bases short and J 1 base short, with 11 bases between. This CDR3 is CASSPRMSQETQYF. CDR3 DNA sequence: TGTGCCAGCAGCCCCAGGATGAGCCAAGAGACCCAGTACTTC.

This chain joins TRBV4-3 and TRBJ2-7; unclear D gene. This CDR3 is built from 16 residues. Trimming removed 0 bases from V and 3 bases from J, with 15 bases in between. The germline CDR1 and CDR2 sequences are LGHNA and YSLEER. In DNA form, the CDR3 reads TGCGCCAGCAGCCAAGACTCCAGCTTACAAGTCTACGAGCAGTACTTC. Its translation is CASSQDSSLQVYEQYF.

This clonotype was found many times. The chain joins TRBV20-1 to TRBJ1-3; a weak D match, TRBD1 (5 bases). The V end lost 5 bases, the J end lost 2 bases, and 13 bases lay between the germline ends. The CDR3 extends over 14 amino acids. Germline V gives CDR1 DFQATT, CDR2 SNEGSKA (reference sequence). The DNA of the CDR3 is TGCAGTGCTTTGAAGCGAGGGGCTGGAAACACCATATATTTT. It encodes CSALKRGAGNTIYF.

In its sample, this clonotype was seen many times. V is TRBV11-2 and J is TRBJ2-4; D perhaps matches TRBD1 (5 bases). Germline loops: CDR1 SGHAT, CDR2 FQNNGV. This CDR3 spans 16 amino acids. Trimming left V 1 base short and J 0 bases short, with 10 bases between. CDR3 region: CASSLGQILAKNIQYF. The DNA of the CDR3 is TGTGCCAGCAGCTTAGGACAGATCCTAGCCAAAAACATTCAGTACTTC.

This clonotype was detected ten times or more. The chain carries TRBV20-1 and TRBJ2-7; the match to TRBD1 covers 7 bases. The CDR3 sequence is 15 residues long. The J segment lost 1 base and the V segment lost 2 bases, leaving 8 bases of the junction unmatched. Germline CDR1 DFQATT, CDR2 SNEGSKA (reference sequence). CDR3 residues: CSARPRPGQSYEQYF. The DNA for the CDR3 is TGCAGTGCTAGACCTCGTCCGGGACAGTCCTACGAGCAGTACTTC.

This clonotype has just a few counts. The chain couples TRBV29-1 to TRBJ1-1; D not certain. V lost 4 bases and J 0 bases, leaving 9 bases between the germline ends. This CDR3 spans 13 amino acids. Germline V lookup: CDR1 SQVTM, CDR2 ANQGSEA. CDR3 coding DNA: TGCAGCGTTGGGGATGAATTGAACACTGAAGCTTTCTTT. Translated: CSVGDELNTEAFF.